This is a list of T cell receptor beta chains from one sample in a study of blood T cell repertoires in COVID-19. The method was immunoSEQ multiplex PCR; TCRdb's version includes in-frame clones alone and lacks a portion of them. The repertoire holds 450,000 or so clones, with roughly 89% as singletons. Source material: peripheral blood. The receptors derive from a man between 18 and 29 years old with COVID-19, enrolled during active disease. CDR3s include the opening cysteine and the closing phenylalanine or tryptophan. The order of the fields is V gene, J gene, CDR3 protein.

TRBV4-2	TRBJ2-2	CASSPGTSNTGELFF
TRBV5-1	TRBJ1-2	CASSSGNYGYTF
TRBV5-4	TRBJ2-1	CASSTSGGAINEQFF
TRBV11-3	TRBJ2-1	CASSLDLYNEQFF
TRBV5-1	TRBJ2-6	CASSLTSGSPGANVLTF
TRBV20-1	TRBJ2-7	CSASRTGVAYEQYF
TRBV13	TRBJ2-7	CASSSPGTGIEDEQYF
TRBV19	TRBJ2-5	CASKGTGGQETQYF
TRBV5-5	TRBJ1-5	CASSSEGDSNQPQHF
TRBV29-1	TRBJ2-7	CSVEGGEIGTYEQYF
TRBV18	TRBJ1-5	CASSPRQGGVSNQPQHF
TRBV27	TRBJ2-2	CASSRGRTGELFF
TRBV11-2	TRBJ2-3	CASSPGGTQYF
TRBV24-1	TRBJ1-5	CATSGGDQPQHF
TRBV7-2	TRBJ2-7	CASSPRMDSSYEQYF
TRBV5-6	TRBJ1-1	CASSLEGIEAFF
TRBV5-6	TRBJ1-1	CASSVWRSKKNTEAFF
TRBV2	TRBJ2-7	CASSPQTKGQAEQYF
TRBV3-1/TRBV3-2	TRBJ1-2	CASSTRQGARTF
TRBV19	TRBJ2-3	CASSKGDRGRTDTQYF
TRBV30	TRBJ2-3	CAWNLGREWTDTQYF
TRBV4-1	TRBJ1-5	CASSWGAGDSNQPQHF
TRBV4-1	TRBJ2-1	CASSQTGITPHEQFF
TRBV27	TRBJ1-5	CASSSTLGGAQPQHF
TRBV7-2	TRBJ2-1	CASSSLAGVSYNEQFF
TRBV27	TRBJ2-2	CASSPLGLAGEITGELFF
TRBV19	TRBJ1-3	CASSVRSSGNTIYF
TRBV4-1	TRBJ2-3	CASSQELRGGTDTQYF
TRBV4-1	TRBJ2-6	CASVPGQSSGANVLTF
TRBV11-2	TRBJ2-1	CASSPLAGNEQFF
TRBV5-4	TRBJ2-3	CASSLGQYTDTQYF
TRBV7-9	TRBJ2-2	CASSRPGTTGDTGELFF
TRBV19	TRBJ1-5	CASSRGWTQPQHF
TRBV18	TRBJ2-1	CASSPPRKREYNEQFF
TRBV7-3	TRBJ2-2	CASSPGTSGRGTGELFF
TRBV19	TRBJ1-1	CASSILEGTEAFF
TRBV11-2	TRBJ2-7	CASSASRVHSYEQYF
TRBV19	TRBJ1-3	CASSIGSRGENTIYF
TRBV6-5	TRBJ2-7	CASSKRLGQGVEQYF
TRBV25-1	TRBJ1-3	CASSESFGRGEDGNTIYF
TRBV5-1	TRBJ2-2	CASTGRDTGELFF
TRBV24-1	TRBJ2-3	CATSGPDTQYF
TRBV9	TRBJ1-4	CASSVSRGEKLFF
TRBV3-1/TRBV3-2	TRBJ2-7	CASSQGTSSYEQYF
TRBV2	TRBJ1-5	CASGLSGGRNQPQHF
TRBV6-5	TRBJ2-1	CASSYSSSGNEQFF
TRBV2	TRBJ2-2	CASSDDRVPNTGELFF
TRBV6-5	TRBJ2-1	CASSYWAGNEQFF
TRBV18	TRBJ2-1	CASSSKGLASHEQFF